This paragraph reports one T cell receptor (beta chain). Its recognized antigen is unknown. No much larger clone exists at a distance of one base, and base qualities are not known. From the cysteine through the phenylalanine, the CDR3 covers 10 amino acids. The DNA shown is the 30-base CDR3, in frame from base 1. Taken from the germline V gene (reference sequence), the CDR1 and CDR2 loops are GTSNPN and SVGIG. Between the V and J ends, shortened by 7 bases and 6 bases respectively, the junction contains 9 bases. The record originates from a study of blood T cells in healthy people across ages (dated by TCRdb to the mid-2010s). Notes on the research overall: In model experiments, template switching captured roughly one uniquely barcoded TCR beta cDNA molecule for every two T cells. The study measured age-related changes in TCR beta repertoire diversity using deep sequencing normalized with unique cDNA molecular identifiers. Donors were grouped into four age groups: young (average about 15 years), middle-aged (39), aged (62) and long-lived (approximately 75). The study analyzed two additional independent replicas of 1 million unique cDNA reads from the same blood draw for two donors, one aged 18 to 30 and one aged 80 or older.

Overall results and qualifications from the work: Since profiling was done on bulk unsorted PBMCs, naive and antigen-experienced compartments could not be conclusively compared. Compared with the aged group, the long-lived group had more naive CD4+ T cells, fewer expanded clones and increased TCR diversity, a pattern suggesting age selection. Observed TCR beta diversity correlated strongly with the percentage of naive T cells measured by flow cytometry. Estimates of total diversity based on one million sequenced T cells were considered lower bounds and underestimates. As age increased, observed TCR beta diversity per million T cells dropped in a roughly linear way, and a significant reduction was already evident by age 40. Donor CMV infection status was unknown, potentially confounding age-related changes in expanded clonotypes.

Library generation was performed with 5' RACE. TCRdb records Illumina HiSeq 2500 as the sequencer. A second about 7 to 12 cycle PCR used a sample-barcoded 5' primer and a J-beta primer mix. A unique molecular identifier was introduced onto each TCR beta cDNA molecule by a template-switch 5' adaptor carrying 12 random nucleotides. At least 2.5 million CDR3-containing paired-end reads were obtained from each sample. All of the RNA was converted into first-strand cDNA using the Mint cDNA synthesis kit, with a TRBC-specific oligonucleotide serving as the primer. Following uracil-DNA glycosylase treatment, a first 18-cycle PCR with universal primers M1SS and BC2_uni_R was performed on all cDNA. On the study's bioinformatics: For normalization, 1 million high-quality reads were randomly selected from each sample, with every read carrying a distinct molecular identifier. Instead of being binned into consensus sequences, reads that shared molecular identifiers were thrown out. CDR3 identification, clonotype clustering and error correction used MiTCR with a Q25 quality threshold and the strictest error-elimination algorithm. A nonparametric unseen species model with Euler transformation was used to estimate a lower bound on total TCR beta diversity. TCRdb reprocessed the public reads (quality trimming at Q25 with fastp, clone calling with MiXCR) and kept in-frame beta chains. Every distinct CDR3 protein forms one entry, paired with its most common genes and DNA. For this entry, the V and J calls and clone size follow TCRdb and not the study's own pipeline. The sample table shows more than 750,000 distinct CDR3 sequences, and approximately 32% are seen once. Of the sample, roughly a tenth falls within the top ten clones.

The approximately 39 donors, aged roughly 6 to 100 years, were systemically healthy Caucasian individuals from Russia. Around 10 milliliters of peripheral blood were collected from each donor into EDTA-treated Vacutainer tubes. Ficoll-Paque density-gradient centrifugation was used to isolate PBMCs, with at least 7 million per sample. Trizol reagent was used to extract total RNA from PBMCs, with at least 5 micrograms per sample. Naive CD45RAhigh/CD27high T cell percentages were measured by flow cytometry on a PBMC aliquot from every donor. This same sample was also taken into another study, of T cells of mothers and their children. Per the second study: Donors were nine systemically healthy Caucasian individuals: three mothers and their six children. cDNA synthesis consumed the entire amount of extracted RNA, loaded at around 1.5 ug RNA in each 15 ul reaction. In the second PCR, sample barcodes and 2-4 random nucleotides were introduced via the M1S primer. Over 10 million TCR beta CDR3 reads came from each mother, compared with millions of reads from each child. Thymic selection similarly shapes TCR recombination output in related and unrelated pairs, with minor effect from inherited differences. Normalized repertoire overlap was always slightly but never significantly higher in related than unrelated mother-child pairs. With a sensitivity of approximately 100 clones per million clonotypes, no persistent microchimeric T cell clones were detected. The study used deep NGS to compare TCR beta repertoires of mothers and children, seeking features distinguishing related mother-child pairs from unrelated individuals. Mothers averaged roughly 40 +/- 4 years of age and children averaged around 10 +/- 4 years. Libraries were sequenced on Illumina HiSeq 2000 with 100+100 nt paired-end reads after adapter ligation with NEBNext reagents. To prevent cross-contamination, the mother and child libraries were prepared one month apart and sequenced in separate runs. For each donor, somewhere between 500,000 and 2,000,000 distinct TCR beta clonotypes were identified. Naive TCR beta clonotypes were estimated from low-frequency clonotypes matched to each donor's FACS-determined naive share, without sorting.

The clonotype comes from a woman aged 40 to 55 in good health. Sequencing used blood. The chain is assembled from TRBV30 and TRBJ1-2; the D gene identity is not certain. The CDR3 has the sequence CAYTKNGYTF. The sequenced DNA is TGTGCCTACACTAAGAATGGCTACACCTTC. The full variable domain, with segments outside the CDR3 supplied by the reference TRBV30 and TRBJ1-2 proteins, appears as SQTIHQWPATLVQPVGSPLSLECTVEGTSNPNLYWYRQAAGRGLQLLFYSVGIGQISSEVPQNLSASRPQDRQFILSSKKLLLSDSGFYLCAYTKNGYTFGSGTRLTVV.